The 2 T cell receptor beta chains listed next were all sequenced from one sample in a study of breast tumors, draining lymph nodes, adjacent tissues. A single record per CDR3 protein comes from TCRdb applying MiXCR to the multiplex PCR reads. The table shows about 200,000 distinct CDR3 sequences, with 31% occurring only once. Samples came from axillary lymph nodes draining the breast cancer. The sequenced sample was axillary lymph node tissue. These receptors were collected from a female donor with breast cancer. Some clones in this sample may be carry-over from other donors' samples.

The rearrangement joins TRBV6-2 or TRBV6-3 to TRBJ2-1, with a tentative D call TRBD2 (8 bases). The V end lost 10 bases, the J end lost 10 bases, and 23 bases lay between the germline ends. In germline, CDR1 is MNHEY, CDR2 SVGEGT. CDR3 length equals 14 residues. For the CDR3, the DNA is TGTGCCACCTCTCGACTAGCGAGGGGGCGGGAGCAGTTCTTC. It specifies CATSRLARGREQFF.

This chain joins TRBV19 and TRBJ1-1; 10 bases map to TRBD1. The length of the CDR3 is 13 residues. Trimming at V came to 11 bases and at J to 4 bases, leaving 7 bases not matched to a gene. Germline V gives CDR1 LNHDA, CDR2 SQIVND (reference sequence). The CDR3 sequence: CARNGQGGTEAFF. Written as DNA, the CDR3 is TGTGCCCGTAACGGACAGGGGGGCACTGAAGCTTTCTTT. The entire variable domain, with the rest obtained from reference TRBV19 and TRBJ1-1, is as follows: DGGITQSPKYLFRKEGQNVTLSCEQNLNHDAMYWYRQDPGQGLRLIYYSQIVNDFQKGDIAEGYSVSREKKESFPLTVTSAQKNPTAFYLCARNGQGGTEAFFGQGTRLTVV.